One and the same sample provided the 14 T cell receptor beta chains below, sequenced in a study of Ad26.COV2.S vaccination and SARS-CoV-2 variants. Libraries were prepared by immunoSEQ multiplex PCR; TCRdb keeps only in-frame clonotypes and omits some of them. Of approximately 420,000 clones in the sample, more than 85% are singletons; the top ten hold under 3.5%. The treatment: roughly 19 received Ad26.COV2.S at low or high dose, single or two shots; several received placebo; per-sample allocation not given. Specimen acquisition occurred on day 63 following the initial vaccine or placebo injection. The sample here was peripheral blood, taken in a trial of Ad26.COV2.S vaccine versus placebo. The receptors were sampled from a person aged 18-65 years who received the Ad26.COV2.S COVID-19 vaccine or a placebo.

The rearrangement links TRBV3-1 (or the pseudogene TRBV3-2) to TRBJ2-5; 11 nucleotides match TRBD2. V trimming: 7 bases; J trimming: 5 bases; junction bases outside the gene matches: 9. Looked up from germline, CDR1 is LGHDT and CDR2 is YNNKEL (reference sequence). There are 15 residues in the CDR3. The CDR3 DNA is TGTGCCAGCACCTTTGTAGCGGGGGGGAGGGAGACCCAGTACTTC. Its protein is CASTFVAGGRETQYF.

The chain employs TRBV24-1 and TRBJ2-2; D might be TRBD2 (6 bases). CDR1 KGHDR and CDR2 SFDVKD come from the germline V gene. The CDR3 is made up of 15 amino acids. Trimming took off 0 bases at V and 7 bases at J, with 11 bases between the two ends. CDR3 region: CATSDLGRDDGELFF. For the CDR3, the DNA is TGTGCCACCAGTGATTTGGGGCGGGATGACGGGGAGCTGTTTTTT.

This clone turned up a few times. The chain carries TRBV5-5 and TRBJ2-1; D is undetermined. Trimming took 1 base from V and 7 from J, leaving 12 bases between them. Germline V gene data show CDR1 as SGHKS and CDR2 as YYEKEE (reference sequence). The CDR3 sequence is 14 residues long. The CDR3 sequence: CASSLIAPTNEQFF. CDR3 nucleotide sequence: TGTGCCAGCAGCTTGATCGCCCCCACGAATGAGCAGTTCTTC.

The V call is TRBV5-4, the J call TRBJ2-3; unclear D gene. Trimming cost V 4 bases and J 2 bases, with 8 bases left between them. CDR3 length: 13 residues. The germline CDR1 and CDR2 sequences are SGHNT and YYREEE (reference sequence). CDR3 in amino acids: CASSPLDTDTQYF. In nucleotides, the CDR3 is TGTGCCAGCAGCCCTCTAGACACAGATACGCAGTATTTT.

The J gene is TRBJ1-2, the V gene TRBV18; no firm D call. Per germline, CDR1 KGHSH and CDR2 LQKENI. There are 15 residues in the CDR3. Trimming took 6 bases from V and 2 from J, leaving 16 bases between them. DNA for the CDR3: TGTGCCAGCTCTCAAGAAATAGGTGTCAACTATGGCTACACCTTC. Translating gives CASSQEIGVNYGYTF.

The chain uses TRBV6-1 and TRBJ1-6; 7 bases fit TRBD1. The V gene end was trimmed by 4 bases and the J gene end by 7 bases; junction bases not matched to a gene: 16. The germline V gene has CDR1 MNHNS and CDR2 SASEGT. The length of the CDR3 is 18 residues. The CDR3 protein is CASSAISTGTRGNSPLHF. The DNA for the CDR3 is TGTGCCAGCAGTGCGATTTCGACAGGGACTCGGGGAAATTCACCCCTCCACTTT.

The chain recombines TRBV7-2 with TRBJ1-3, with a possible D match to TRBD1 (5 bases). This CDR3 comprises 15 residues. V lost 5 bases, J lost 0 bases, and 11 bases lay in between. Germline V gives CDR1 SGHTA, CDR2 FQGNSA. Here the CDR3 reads CASSRWGSSGNTIYF. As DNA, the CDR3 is TGTGCCAGCAGCCGTTGGGGGAGCTCTGGAAACACCATATATTTT. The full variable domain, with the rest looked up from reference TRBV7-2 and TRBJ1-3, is GAGVSQSPSNKVTEKGKDVELRCDPISGHTALYWYRQSLGQGLEFLIYFQGNSAPDKSGLPSDRFSAERTGGSVSTLTIQRTQQEDSAVYLCASSRWGSSGNTIYFGEGSWLTVV.

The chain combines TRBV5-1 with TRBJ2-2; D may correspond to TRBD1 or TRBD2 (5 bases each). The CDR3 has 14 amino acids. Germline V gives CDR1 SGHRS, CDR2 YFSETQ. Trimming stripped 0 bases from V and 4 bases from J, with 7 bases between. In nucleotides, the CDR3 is TGCGCCAGCAGCTTGGAGGGGACCACCGGGGAGCTGTTTTTT. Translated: CASSLEGTTGELFF.

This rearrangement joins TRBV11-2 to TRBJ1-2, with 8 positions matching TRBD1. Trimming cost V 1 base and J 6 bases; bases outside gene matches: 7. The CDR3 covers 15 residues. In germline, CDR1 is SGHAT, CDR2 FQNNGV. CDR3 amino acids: CASSLGDRTPHGYTF. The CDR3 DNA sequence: TGTGCCAGCAGCTTAGGGGACAGGACCCCCCATGGCTACACCTTC.

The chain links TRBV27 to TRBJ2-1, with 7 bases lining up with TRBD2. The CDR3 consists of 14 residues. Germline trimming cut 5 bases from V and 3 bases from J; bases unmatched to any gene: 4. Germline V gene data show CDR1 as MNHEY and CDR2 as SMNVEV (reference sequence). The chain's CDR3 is CASSASGVYNEQFF. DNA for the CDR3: TGTGCCAGCAGTGCAAGCGGGGTCTACAATGAGCAGTTCTTC.

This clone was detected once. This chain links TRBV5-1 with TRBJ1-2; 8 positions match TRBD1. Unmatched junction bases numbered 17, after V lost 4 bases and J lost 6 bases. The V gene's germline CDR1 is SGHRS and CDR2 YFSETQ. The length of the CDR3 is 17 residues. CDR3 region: CASSSTVGGQGEDGYTF. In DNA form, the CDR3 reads TGCGCCAGCAGCAGCACGGTCGGCGGACAGGGAGAAGATGGCTACACCTTC.

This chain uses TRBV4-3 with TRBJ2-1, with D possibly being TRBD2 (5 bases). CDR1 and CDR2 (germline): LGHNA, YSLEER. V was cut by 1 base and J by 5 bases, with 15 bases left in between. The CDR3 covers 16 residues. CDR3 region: CASSQGSRRPDNEQFF. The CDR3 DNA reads TGCGCCAGCAGCCAAGGGTCCAGGAGGCCCGACAATGAGCAGTTCTTC.

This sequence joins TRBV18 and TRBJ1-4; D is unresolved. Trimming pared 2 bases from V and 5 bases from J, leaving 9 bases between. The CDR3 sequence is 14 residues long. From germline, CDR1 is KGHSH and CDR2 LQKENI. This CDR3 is CASSPGSENEKLFF. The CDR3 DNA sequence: TGTGCCAGCTCACCAGGGAGTGAAAATGAAAAACTGTTTTTT.

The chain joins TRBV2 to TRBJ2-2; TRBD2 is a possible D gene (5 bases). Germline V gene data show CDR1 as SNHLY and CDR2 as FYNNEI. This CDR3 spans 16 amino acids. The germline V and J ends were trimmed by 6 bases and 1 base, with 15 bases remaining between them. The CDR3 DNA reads TGTGCCAGCAGAGCCTCTAGCAGCCTGAACACCGGGGAGCTGTTTTTT. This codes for CASRASSSLNTGELFF.